Below, one T cell receptor (beta chain) is given with its context. The data were taken from a study of blood T cell repertoires in COVID-19. In assigning cohorts, the study relied on participant-reported clinical history. Profiling relied on immunoSEQ multiplex PCR, and the TCRdb table lists in-frame clones only, not all of them. The sample holds 400,000 to 450,000 clones, 80% to 90% seen once. The receptor was derived from a man in his thirties or forties who had recovered from COVID-19. The material sequenced was PBMCs or T cells enriched from blood (not recorded which).

The CDR3 loop reads CASSLGTVNEKLFF. As DNA, the CDR3 is TGTGCCAGCAGCTTGGGGACAGTTAATGAAAAACTGTTTTTT. This chain joins TRBV7-9 and TRBJ1-4; 7 bases agree with TRBD1. CDR3 length: 14 amino acids. Germline trimming cut 3 bases from V and 4 bases from J; bases unmatched to any gene: 2. The germline V gene encodes CDR1 SEHNR and CDR2 FQNEAQ (reference sequence).